This passage covers 26 T cell receptor beta chains from one sample sequenced in a study of T-cell memory formation after mild COVID-19. Via MiXCR, TCRdb re-called the 5' RACE reads, giving one row per CDR3 protein. Here the sample spans 80,000 to 95,000 distinct CDR3 sequences, around a quarter being singletons. Material: PBMCs or a T cell subset sorted from them (not recorded which). The receptors stem from a young man who had mild COVID-19 (a few samples of this study predate the infection). Cell type and time point are not known.

This clonotype was detected ten times or more. V and J are TRBV5-1 and TRBJ2-1; 9 bases are a match to TRBD1. CDR1 and CDR2 (germline): SGHRS, YFSETQ. The CDR3 extends over 16 amino acids. The ends lost 0 bases at V and 4 bases at J; junction bases unmatched: 5. In nucleotides, the CDR3 is TGCGCCAGCAGCTTGGCCGGGACAGGGCTTTACAATGAGCAGTTCTTC. As protein: CASSLAGTGLYNEQFF.

The chain carries TRBV12-3 or TRBV12-4 and TRBJ1-5; 8 positions agree with TRBD1. The CDR3 has 15 residues. With V trimmed by 5 bases and J by 1 base, 4 bases remained unmatched. DNA for the CDR3: TGTGCCAGCAGTAGGACAGGGTTGAGCAATCAGCCCCAGCATTTT. Protein product: CASSRTGLSNQPQHF.

V and J are TRBV7-9 and TRBJ2-5; D unclear. Germline V gene lookup returns CDR1 SEHNR and CDR2 FQNEAQ (reference sequence). CDR3 length: 13 residues. Trimming removed 6 bases from V and 5 bases from J, with 13 bases in between. The CDR3 loop is CASSFQGSETQYF. Written as DNA, the CDR3 is TGTGCCAGCAGTTTCCAAGGTTCTGAGACCCAGTACTTC.

This clonotype was found a few times. This chain uses TRBV20-1 with TRBJ2-7; D not resolved. Between the trimmed V and J ends, which lost 0 bases and 3 bases, there was a span of 3 bases. The length of the CDR3 is 11 residues. Germline V gene data show CDR1 as DFQATT and CDR2 as SNEGSKA (reference sequence). The CDR3 is CSARDDYEQYF. CDR3 DNA: TGCAGTGCTAGAGATGACTACGAGCAGTACTTC.

This clonotype has more than one count but fewer than ten. The chain is built from TRBV7-6 and TRBJ2-6; 9 bases are a match to TRBD2. The CDR3 spans 17 residues. V shed 1 base and J 2 bases; nucleotides not matched to a gene: 3. Germline V gene lookup returns CDR1 SGHVS and CDR2 FNYEAQ. The DNA of the CDR3 is TGTGCCAGCAGCTTAGGGCTAGCGGGGCCTGGGGCCAACGTCCTGACTTTC. This sequence encodes CASSLGLAGPGANVLTF. Drawing the rest from reference TRBV7-6 and TRBJ2-6, the complete variable domain is GAGVSQSPRYKVTKRGQDVALRCDPISGHVSLYWYRQALGQGPEFLTYFNYEAQQDKSGLPNDRFSAERPEGSISTLTIQRTEQRDSAMYRCASSLGLAGPGANVLTFGAGSRLTVL.

A few counts support this clonotype. V gene TRBV27 combines with J gene TRBJ2-3, with 15 bases aligning to TRBD2. The length of the CDR3 is 16 residues. Looked up from germline, CDR1 is MNHEY and CDR2 is SMNVEV (reference sequence). The V and J ends lost 10 bases and 0 bases, in that order; junction bases with no gene match: 5. The CDR3: CATGLAGGSSTDTQYF. The CDR3, as DNA: TGTGCCACCGGACTAGCGGGGGGGTCTAGCACAGATACGCAGTATTTT.

This clonotype was seen just once. The chain joins TRBV12-3 or TRBV12-4 to TRBJ2-3, with D perhaps matching TRBD2 (6 bases). This CDR3 contains 15 residues. Trimming cost V 7 bases and J 5 bases, with 19 bases left between them. This chain's CDR3 is CASTRELAVRDTQYF. CDR3 DNA: TGTGCCAGCACCCGGGAGTTAGCGGTTCGAGATACGCAGTATTTT.

The chain couples TRBV16 to TRBJ1-1; D possibly corresponds to TRBD1 (5 bases). The ends were cut back, 4 bases at V and 1 base at J, with 10 bases in the middle. This CDR3 is 14 amino acids long. The germline CDR1 and CDR2 sequences are KGHSY and FQNENV. This CDR3 is CASSLSRENTEAFF. In DNA, the CDR3 is TGTGCCAGCAGCCTCAGCAGGGAGAACACTGAAGCTTTCTTT.

This clonotype showed up just once. The chain recombines TRBV6-2 or TRBV6-3 with TRBJ2-1; 9 nucleotides agree with TRBD2. This CDR3 comprises 15 residues. V gave up 6 bases and J gave up 6 bases; unmatched junction bases: 9. Germline CDR1 is MNHEY and CDR2 is SVGEGT. DNA for the CDR3: TGTGCCAGCAGACACGCGACTAGCGGTTTCAATGAGCAGTTCTTC. Translating gives CASRHATSGFNEQFF.

The chain carries TRBV7-9 and TRBJ1-2; D remains unclear. Germline values: CDR1 SEHNR, CDR2 FQNEAQ (reference sequence). V was pared by 2 bases and J by 2 bases, with 6 bases between. The CDR3 is 13 residues long. Here the CDR3 reads CASSLSTNYGYTF. Written as DNA, the CDR3 is TGTGCCAGCAGCTTATCGACCAACTATGGCTACACCTTC.

J is TRBJ1-5 and V is TRBV4-3, with D uncertain. The CDR3 is made up of 17 amino acids. In germline, CDR1 is LGHNA, CDR2 YSLEER. V was trimmed by 0 bases and J by 0 bases, leaving 12 bases between them. The CDR3 loop is CASSQDRSFGSNQPQHF. As DNA, the CDR3 is TGCGCCAGCAGCCAAGACAGGTCGTTCGGTAGCAATCAGCCCCAGCATTTT.

The chain carries TRBV25-1 and TRBJ2-7; 7 bases align to TRBD1. The J segment lost 6 bases and the V segment lost 6 bases, leaving 8 bases of the junction unmatched. CDR3 length: 13 amino acids. Germline V lookup: CDR1 MGHDK, CDR2 SYGVNS. CDR3 nucleotide sequence: TGTGCCAGCAGGCGCCAGGGGGACAGCGAGCAGTACTTC. Translating it yields CASRRQGDSEQYF.

The rearrangement links TRBV11-2 to TRBJ1-3, with TRBD1 matching 8 bases. This CDR3 has 15 residues. J lost 4 bases, V lost 4 bases, and 6 bases had no gene match. Germline V gene sequence: CDR1 SGHAT, CDR2 FQNNGV. This CDR3 is CASSYGQGGGNTIYF. The CDR3 DNA follows: TGTGCCAGCAGCTACGGACAGGGAGGCGGAAACACCATATATTTT.

The V call is TRBV9, the J call TRBJ2-5, with 7 bases aligning to TRBD2. Germline-derived CDR1 and CDR2 are SGDLS and YYNGEE. This CDR3 is built from 15 residues. Germline trimming cut 1 base from V and 5 bases from J; bases unmatched to any gene: 8. The chain's CDR3 is CASSVFGTKGETQYF. In DNA, the CDR3 is TGTGCCAGCAGCGTATTCGGGACTAAAGGGGAGACCCAGTACTTC. Together with reference TRBV9 and TRBJ2-5, the CDR3 gives the full variable domain: DSGVTQTPKHLITATGQRVTLRCSPRSGDLSVYWYQQSLDQGLQFLIQYYNGEERAKGNILERFSAQQFPDLHSELNLSSLELGDSALYFCASSVFGTKGETQYFGPGTRLLVL.

The chain uses TRBV19 and TRBJ2-3; D is perhaps TRBD1 (6 bases). Per the germline V gene, CDR1 is LNHDA and CDR2 is SQIVND (reference sequence). V was cut by 7 bases and J by 2 bases, with 13 bases left in between. This CDR3 comprises 14 residues. Written as DNA, the CDR3 is TGTGCCAGTACCCAGACAGGTTCCACAGATACGCAGTATTTT. Translating gives CASTQTGSTDTQYF.

This clonotype was counted only a few times. The chain combines TRBV4-1 with TRBJ2-4, with 11 positions matching TRBD1. CDR3 length: 16 residues. J gave up 5 bases and V 3 bases, and 6 bases lay outside the gene matches. From germline, CDR1 is MGHRA and CDR2 YSYEKL. As DNA, the CDR3 is TGCGCCAGCAGCCAGATAGGGACAGGGGGTGAAAACATTCAGTACTTC. Its protein is CASSQIGTGGENIQYF.

At least ten counts were recorded for this clonotype. This CDR3 reads CSGWGMDGNTIYF. CDR3 nucleotide sequence: TGCTCGGGTTGGGGGATGGATGGAAACACCATATATTTT. This chain links TRBV29-1 with TRBJ1-3; a weak D match, TRBD1 (5 bases). The CDR3 totals 13 residues. Germline V lookup: CDR1 SQVTM, CDR2 ANQGSEA.

This clonotype was detected only a few times. The J gene is TRBJ1-1, the V gene TRBV7-9, with TRBD1 matching over 9 bases. Germline trimming cut 5 bases from V and 5 bases from J; bases unmatched to any gene: 6. Germline V lookup: CDR1 SEHNR, CDR2 FQNEAQ (reference sequence). The CDR3 has 14 amino acids. CDR3 region: CASSPRDRETEAFF. CDR3 nucleotide sequence: TGTGCCAGCAGCCCTCGGGACAGGGAGACTGAAGCTTTCTTT.

This clonotype was seen a handful of times. V and J are TRBV5-1 and TRBJ1-6; 7 bases align to TRBD1. The V gene end was trimmed by 4 bases and the J gene end by 10 bases; junction bases not matched to a gene: 11. From germline, CDR1 is SGHRS and CDR2 YFSETQ. There are 15 residues in the CDR3. For the CDR3, the DNA is TGCGCCAGCAGCCTTACAGGGGCTCAGGGGTCACCCCTCCACTTT. It translates to CASSLTGAQGSPLHF.

This clonotype was counted between two and nine times. The chain combines TRBV12-3 or TRBV12-4 with TRBJ2-1, with 7 bases aligning to TRBD1. This CDR3 spans 14 amino acids. Trimming cost V 7 bases and J 3 bases; bases outside gene matches: 6. The CDR3 DNA reads as TGTGCCAGCAATTACAGGGGAGACTACAATGAGCAGTTCTTC. This gives the protein CASNYRGDYNEQFF.

The V call is TRBV29-1, the J call TRBJ1-1, with 8 nucleotides matching TRBD1. CDR1 is SQVTM and CDR2 is ANQGSEA in the germline V gene. The ends lost 6 bases at V and 2 bases at J; junction bases unmatched: 11. The CDR3 runs to 15 residues. For the CDR3, the DNA is TGCAGCGTCGGGTCCGCCGACAGGGGAAACACTGAAGCTTTCTTT. It specifies CSVGSADRGNTEAFF.

V gene TRBV12-3 or TRBV12-4 combines with J gene TRBJ2-5; 12 bases match TRBD2. Unmatched junction bases numbered 6, after V lost 6 bases and J lost 7 bases. The CDR3 length is 14 residues. The CDR3 here is CASRRTSGEGTQYF. The DNA for the CDR3 is TGTGCCAGCAGGCGGACTAGCGGGGAGGGGACCCAGTACTTC.

V gene TRBV3-1 combines with J gene TRBJ2-7, with 10 bases fitting TRBD2. Germline V gene sequence: CDR1 LGHDT, CDR2 YNNKEL (reference sequence). The CDR3 contains 13 residues. V was clipped by 8 bases and J by 7 bases; unmatched bases: 8. The CDR3 DNA reads TGTGCCAGCGGGCTAGCGGGGGACGGAGAGCAGTACTTC. The encoded protein is CASGLAGDGEQYF.

The chain uses TRBV5-1 and TRBJ1-2; maybe TRBD1 (5 bases). This CDR3 contains 16 residues. Germline assignment: CDR1 SGHRS and CDR2 YFSETQ. Trimming pared 0 bases from V and 4 bases from J, leaving 16 bases between. The CDR3 coding sequence is TGCGCCAGCAGCTTGGGGTTCGACAGCCCAACCTATGGCTACACCTTC. Translating gives CASSLGFDSPTYGYTF. Full variable domain (remainder filled in from reference TRBV5-1 and TRBJ1-2): KAGVTQTPRYLIKTRGQQVTLSCSPISGHRSVSWYQQTPGQGLQFLFEYFSETQRNKGNFPGRFSGRQFSNSRSEMNVSTLELGDSALYLCASSLGFDSPTYGYTFGSGTRLTVV.

This clonotype was counted only a few times. The chain joins TRBV5-1 to TRBJ2-1; tentatively, D is TRBD1 or TRBD2 (6 bases each). Germline V lookup: CDR1 SGHRS, CDR2 YFSETQ. The V end lost 4 bases, the J end lost 5 bases, and 19 bases lay between the germline ends. The CDR3 runs to 16 residues. The CDR3, as DNA: TGCGCCAGCAGCCCCGCAGGGGCTAGCGCGAACAATGAGCAGTTCTTC. This sequence encodes CASSPAGASANNEQFF.

The J gene is TRBJ2-7, the V gene TRBV4-2, with 8 bases matching TRBD1. Germline V gene sequence: CDR1 LGHNA, CDR2 YNFKEQ. V shed 0 bases and J 3 bases; nucleotides not matched to a gene: 7. The CDR3 sequence is 16 residues long. CDR3 bases: TGTGCCAGCAGCCAAGATTGGGACAGGTGGGGCTACGAGCAGTACTTC. Protein: CASSQDWDRWGYEQYF.